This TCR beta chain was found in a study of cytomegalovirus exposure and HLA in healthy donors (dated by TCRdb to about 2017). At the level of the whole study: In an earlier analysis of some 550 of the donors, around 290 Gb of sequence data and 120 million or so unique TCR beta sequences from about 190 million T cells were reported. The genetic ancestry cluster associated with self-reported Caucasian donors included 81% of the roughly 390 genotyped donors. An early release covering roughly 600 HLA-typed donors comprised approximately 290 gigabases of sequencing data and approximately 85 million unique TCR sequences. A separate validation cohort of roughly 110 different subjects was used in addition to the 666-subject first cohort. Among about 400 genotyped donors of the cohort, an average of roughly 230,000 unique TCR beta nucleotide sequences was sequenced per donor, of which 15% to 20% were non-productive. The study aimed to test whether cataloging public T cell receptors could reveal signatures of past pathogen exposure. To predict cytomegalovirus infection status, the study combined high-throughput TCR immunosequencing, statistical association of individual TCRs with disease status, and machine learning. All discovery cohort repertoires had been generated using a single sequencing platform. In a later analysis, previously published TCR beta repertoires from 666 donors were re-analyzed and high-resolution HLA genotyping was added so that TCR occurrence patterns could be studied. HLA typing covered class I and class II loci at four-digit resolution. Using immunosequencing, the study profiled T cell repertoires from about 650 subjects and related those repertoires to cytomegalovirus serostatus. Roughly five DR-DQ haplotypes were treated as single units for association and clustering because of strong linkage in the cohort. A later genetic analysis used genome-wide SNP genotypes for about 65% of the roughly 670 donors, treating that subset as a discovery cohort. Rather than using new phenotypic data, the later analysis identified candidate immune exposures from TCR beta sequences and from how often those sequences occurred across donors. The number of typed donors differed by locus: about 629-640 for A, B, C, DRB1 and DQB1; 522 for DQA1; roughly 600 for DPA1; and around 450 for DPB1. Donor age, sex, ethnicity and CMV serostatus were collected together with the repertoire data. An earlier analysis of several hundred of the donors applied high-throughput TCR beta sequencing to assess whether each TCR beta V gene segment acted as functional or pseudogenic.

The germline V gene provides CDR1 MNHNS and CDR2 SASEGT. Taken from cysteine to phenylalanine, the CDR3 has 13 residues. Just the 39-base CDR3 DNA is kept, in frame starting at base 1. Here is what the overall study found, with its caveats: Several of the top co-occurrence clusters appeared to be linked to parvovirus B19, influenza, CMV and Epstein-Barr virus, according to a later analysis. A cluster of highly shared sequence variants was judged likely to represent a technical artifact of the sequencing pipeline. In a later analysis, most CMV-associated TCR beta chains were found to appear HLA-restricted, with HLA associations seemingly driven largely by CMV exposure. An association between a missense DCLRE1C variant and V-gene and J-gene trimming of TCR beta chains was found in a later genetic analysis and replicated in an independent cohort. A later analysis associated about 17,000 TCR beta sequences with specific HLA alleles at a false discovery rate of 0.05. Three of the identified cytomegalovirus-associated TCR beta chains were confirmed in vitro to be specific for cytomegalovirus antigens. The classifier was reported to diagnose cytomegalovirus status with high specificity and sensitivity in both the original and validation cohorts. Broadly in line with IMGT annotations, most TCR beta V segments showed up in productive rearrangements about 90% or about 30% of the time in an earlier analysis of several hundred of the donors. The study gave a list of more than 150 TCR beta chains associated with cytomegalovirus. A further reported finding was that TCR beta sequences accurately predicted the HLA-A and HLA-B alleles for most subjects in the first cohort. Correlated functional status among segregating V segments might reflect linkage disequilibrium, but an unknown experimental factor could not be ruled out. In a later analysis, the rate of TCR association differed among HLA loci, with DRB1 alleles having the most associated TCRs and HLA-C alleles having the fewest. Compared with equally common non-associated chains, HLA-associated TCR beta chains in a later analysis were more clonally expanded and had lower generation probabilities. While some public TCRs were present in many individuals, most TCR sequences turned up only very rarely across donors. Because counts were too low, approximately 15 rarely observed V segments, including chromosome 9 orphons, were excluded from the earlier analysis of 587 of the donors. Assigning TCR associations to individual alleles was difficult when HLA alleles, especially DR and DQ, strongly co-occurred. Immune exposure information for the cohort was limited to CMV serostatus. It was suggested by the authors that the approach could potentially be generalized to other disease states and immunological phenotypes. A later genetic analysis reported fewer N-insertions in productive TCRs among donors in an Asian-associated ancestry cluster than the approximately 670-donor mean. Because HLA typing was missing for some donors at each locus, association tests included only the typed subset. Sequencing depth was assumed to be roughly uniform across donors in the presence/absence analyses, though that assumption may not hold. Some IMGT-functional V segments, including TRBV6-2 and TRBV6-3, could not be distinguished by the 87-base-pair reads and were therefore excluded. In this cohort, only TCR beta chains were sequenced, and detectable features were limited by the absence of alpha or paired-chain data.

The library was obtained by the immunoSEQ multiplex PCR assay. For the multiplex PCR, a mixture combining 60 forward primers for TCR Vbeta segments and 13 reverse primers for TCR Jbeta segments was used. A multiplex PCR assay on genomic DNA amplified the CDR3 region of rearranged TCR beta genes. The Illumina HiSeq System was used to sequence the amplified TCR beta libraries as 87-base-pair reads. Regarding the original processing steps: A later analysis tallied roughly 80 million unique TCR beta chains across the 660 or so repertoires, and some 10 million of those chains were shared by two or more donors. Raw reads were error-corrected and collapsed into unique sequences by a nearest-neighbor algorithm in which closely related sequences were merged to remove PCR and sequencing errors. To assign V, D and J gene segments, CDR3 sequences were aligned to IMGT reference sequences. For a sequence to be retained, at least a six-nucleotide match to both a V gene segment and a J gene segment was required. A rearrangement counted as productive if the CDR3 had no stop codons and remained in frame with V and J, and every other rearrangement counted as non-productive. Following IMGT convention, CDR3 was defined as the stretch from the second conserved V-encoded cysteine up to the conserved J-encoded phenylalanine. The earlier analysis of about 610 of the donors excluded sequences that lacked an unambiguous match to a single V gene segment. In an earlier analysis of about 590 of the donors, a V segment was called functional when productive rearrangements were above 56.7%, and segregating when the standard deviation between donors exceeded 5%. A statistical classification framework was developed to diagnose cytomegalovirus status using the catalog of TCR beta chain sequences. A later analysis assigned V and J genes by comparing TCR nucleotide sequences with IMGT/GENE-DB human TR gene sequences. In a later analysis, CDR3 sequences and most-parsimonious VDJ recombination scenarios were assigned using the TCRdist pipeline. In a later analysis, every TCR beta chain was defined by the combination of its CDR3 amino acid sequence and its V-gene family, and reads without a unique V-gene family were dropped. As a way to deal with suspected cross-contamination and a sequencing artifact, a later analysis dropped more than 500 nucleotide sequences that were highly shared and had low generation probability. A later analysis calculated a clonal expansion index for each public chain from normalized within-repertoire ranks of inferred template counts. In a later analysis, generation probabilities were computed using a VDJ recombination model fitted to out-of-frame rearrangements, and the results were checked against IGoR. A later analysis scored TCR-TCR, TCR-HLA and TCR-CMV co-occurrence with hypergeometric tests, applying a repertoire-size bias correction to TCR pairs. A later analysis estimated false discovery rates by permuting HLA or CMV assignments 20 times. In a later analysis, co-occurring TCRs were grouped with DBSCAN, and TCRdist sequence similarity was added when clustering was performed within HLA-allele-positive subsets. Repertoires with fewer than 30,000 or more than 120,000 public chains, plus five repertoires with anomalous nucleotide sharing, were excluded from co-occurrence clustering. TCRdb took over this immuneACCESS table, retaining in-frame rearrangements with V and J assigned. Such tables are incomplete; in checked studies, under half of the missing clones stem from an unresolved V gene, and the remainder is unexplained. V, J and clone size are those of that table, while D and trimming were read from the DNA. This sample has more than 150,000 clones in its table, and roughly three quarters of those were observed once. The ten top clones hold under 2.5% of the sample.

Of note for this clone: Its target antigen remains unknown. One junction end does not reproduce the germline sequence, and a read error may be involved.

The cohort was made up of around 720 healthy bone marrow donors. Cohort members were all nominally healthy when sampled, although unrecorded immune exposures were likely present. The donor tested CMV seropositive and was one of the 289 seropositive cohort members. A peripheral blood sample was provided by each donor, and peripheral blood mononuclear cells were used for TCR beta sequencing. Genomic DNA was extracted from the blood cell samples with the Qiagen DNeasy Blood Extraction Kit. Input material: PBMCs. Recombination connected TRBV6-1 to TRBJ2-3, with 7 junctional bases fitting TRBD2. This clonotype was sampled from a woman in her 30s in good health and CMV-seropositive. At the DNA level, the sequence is TGTGCCAGCAGGGAAGCGGGGAGCTTTGCGCAGTATTTT. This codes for CASREAGSFAQYF.